The entry that follows covers one T cell receptor (beta chain) sequence. Its matching antigen is unknown. The V end lost 7 bases, the J end lost 1 base, and 8 bases lay between the germline ends. The CDR3 is made up of 11 amino acids. Germline V gene lookup returns CDR1 SQVTM and CDR2 ANQGSEA. The data were taken from a study of regulatory T cells in long-lasting Graves disease. Study-wide context: By definition, persistent Graves' disease involved antithyroid drugs for over 5 years alongside positive TSH receptor antibodies. Study-wide results and caveats: The analysis examined peripheral blood only and excluded thyroid tissue. TCR diversity in persistent Graves' patients was below that of newly diagnosed ones.

iRepertoire HTBI primers and Arm-PCR of CDR3 regions built TCR beta libraries. TCRdb re-called the multiplex PCR reads with MiXCR, one entry per CDR3 protein. The repertoire holds fewer than 450,000 distinct CDR3 sequences, with 20% to 25% as singletons. Time point given: persistent/refractory GD, antithyroid drugs over 5 years with positive TRAb. PBMC RNA was the source of the TCR library. The authors diagnosed Graves' disease using American Thyroid Association guidelines. This material consisted of peripheral blood mononuclear cells (PBMCs), taken when the disease was refractory, from a patient treated with antithyroid drugs. This TCR came from a female donor with Graves disease. V and J are TRBV29-1 and TRBJ2-7; no firm D call. The CDR3 reads CSGVQSYEQYF. For the CDR3, the DNA is TGCAGCGGGGTCCAGTCCTACGAGCAGTACTTC.